The 2 T cell receptor beta chains below come from one sample, sequenced in a study of Tregs in tolerant kidney transplant recipients. TCRdb keeps only in-frame clones here, not all; method: immunoSEQ multiplex PCR. The sample holds some 60,000 clones, around 83% seen once. Sequencing input: CD4+ T cells from blood. Receptor source: a human donor in good health.

This sequence joins TRBV6-5 and TRBJ2-7, with D hard to call. The CDR3 consists of 13 residues. Germline V CDR1 and CDR2: MNHEY, SVGAGI. V lost 6 bases and J lost 2, with 11 bases in between. The CDR3: CASREPSAYEQYF. In nucleotides, the CDR3 is TGTGCCAGCAGGGAACCGTCAGCCTACGAGCAGTACTTC.

The V and J genes are TRBV12-5 and TRBJ2-3; D gene uncertain. CDR3 size: 14 residues. Germline CDR1 and CDR2: LGHNT and FRNRAP. V was clipped by 6 bases and J by 0 bases, with 10 bases between them. CDR3 DNA: TGTGCTAGTGGGGGCCGGGCTAGCACAGATACGCAGTATTTT. It specifies CASGGRASTDTQYF.